Only a few counts were recorded for the clone carrying this T cell receptor (beta chain). The sample comes from a study of shared clonotypes between healthy human individuals. Across the whole study: Participating donors consisted of a couple of women and a few men aged 18 to 49.

V was trimmed by 7 bases and J by 2 bases, leaving 8 bases between them. The germline gives CDR1 LNHDA, CDR2 SQIVND (reference sequence). The CDR3 covers 12 residues. TCRdb keeps only in-frame clones here, not all; method: immunoSEQ multiplex PCR. The sample contains about 1.4 million clones, roughly 96% of which appear only once. Donation came from healthy HIV-negative adults that had no recent acute infections or vaccinations. Sequenced sample: naive CD4+ T cells sorted from blood. Sample subset: CD45RA+ positively selected. The receptor was derived from a man younger than 45 in good health. The gene calls are TRBV19 and TRBJ1-2; D remains unclear. The chain's CDR3 is CASMGQNYGYTF. CDR3 DNA sequence: TGTGCCAGTATGGGCCAGAACTATGGCTACACCTTC.